This T cell receptor beta chain was sequenced in a study of blood T cell repertoires in COVID-19 (dated by TCRdb to the early 2020s). General notes on the study: Samples from collaborators originated in the United States, Italy and Spain and spanned both the acute and convalescent phases of COVID-19. A de-identified subject ID, COVID-19 status, age in years and sex were almost always included in the sample metadata. The material from the prospective study consisted of cDNA or gDNA derived from T cells, B-cell-depleted T cells, or PBMCs. The repertoires were made available in a free public database intended to serve as a resource for research on the immune response to SARS-CoV-2. The samples were drawn from the first 160 participants of the ongoing ImmuneRACE study and from 1,254 subjects provided by 6 global collaborators. Where available, HLA class I and class II types were obtained from metadata supplied by the sample provider rather than from assay-based typing. The dataset comprised deeply sampled blood TCRbeta repertoires from subjects exposed to, actively infected with, or recovered from COVID-19. What the study reported, not specific to this receptor: How much clinical and demographic metadata was included differed by source and by participant, and the metadata was provided uncurated.

From the cysteine through the phenylalanine, the CDR3 covers 13 amino acids. Only the CDR3 DNA stays, 39 bases, in frame from base 1. The CDR1 and CDR2 encoded by the germline V gene (reference sequence) are SSHAT and FNYEAQ. Each collaborating institution followed its own protocols to collect whole blood in K2EDTA tubes. For TCRbeta analysis, collaborators shipped samples in one of three forms: frozen whole blood, isolated PBMCs, or DNA extracted from either of those sample types. TCRbeta CDR3 regions were amplified from genomic DNA using the immunoSEQ Assay, a bias-controlled multiplex PCR. Processing in the source paper ran as follows. Nucleated cell counts per sample were estimated from amplification of reference gene primers within the assay. To quantify the absolute abundance of each unique TCRbeta CDR3 rearrangement, sequence reads were collapsed and filtered. For each sample, productive Simpson clonality was calculated as the square root of Simpson's diversity index across productive rearrangements. TCRdb's version of the immuneACCESS table is confined to in-frame rearrangements and falls short of the full clone set. An unresolved V gene accounts for under half of the shortfall where checked; the remainder is of unknown origin. For V, J and clone size, that table is used; D and trimming come from the DNA. The sample yields under 30,000 clones; around 87% were counted once. The ten largest make up 8% to 9.5% of the sample.

For this clone: What this receptor recognizes is not known. A junction boundary mismatches the germline segment, possibly from a read error.

The chain joins TRBV7-7 to TRBJ2-5, with the D gene not clear enough to name. This TCR derives from a middle-aged man with active COVID-19. The sequencing sample was made of peripheral blood. The DNA sequence follows: TGTGCTAGCAGCCCACAATTCAGGGAGACCCAGTACTTC. It translates as CASSPQFRETQYF.